This T cell receptor (beta chain) emerged from a study of shared clonotypes between healthy human individuals. Naive CD8 cells lacked CD45RO and underwent positive selection for CCR7, leaving out terminally differentiated effector memory CD45RA+ cells. From germline, CDR1 is MNHEY and CDR2 SMNVEV (reference sequence). This CDR3 region has 15 residues. Trimming stripped 1 base from V and 4 bases from J, with 13 bases between. Sequencing was performed with immunoSEQ multiplex PCR; in TCRdb, only in-frame clones are kept and a portion is missing. This sample has around 2,000,000 clones, with 85% to 95% found just once.

The sequence was collected from a man younger than 35 in good health. The chain uses TRBV27 and TRBJ1-1; the D is unclear. The sequenced material came from naive CD8+ T cells sorted from blood. CDR3 DNA sequence: TGTGCCAGCAGTTTATGGGCCCCTTTAGGCACTGAAGCTTTCTTT. Amino acid sequence: CASSLWAPLGTEAFF.